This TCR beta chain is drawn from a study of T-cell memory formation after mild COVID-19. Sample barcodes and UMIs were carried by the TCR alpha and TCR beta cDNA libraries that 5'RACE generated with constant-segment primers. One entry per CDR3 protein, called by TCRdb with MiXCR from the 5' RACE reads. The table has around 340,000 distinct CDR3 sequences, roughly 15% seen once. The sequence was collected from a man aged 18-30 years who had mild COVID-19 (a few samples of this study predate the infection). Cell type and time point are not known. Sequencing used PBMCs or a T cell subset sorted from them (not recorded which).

CDR3 DNA sequence: TGTGCCAGCAGTGACAGGGGTGGTCAAGAGACCCAGTACTTC. Amino acids: CASSDRGGQETQYF. The chain employs TRBV2 and TRBJ2-5, with a weak D call TRBD1 (6 bases). V shed 3 bases and J shed 2 bases, with 10 bases lying between them. The CDR3 length is 14 residues. Germline lookup yields CDR1 SNHLY and CDR2 FYNNEI.